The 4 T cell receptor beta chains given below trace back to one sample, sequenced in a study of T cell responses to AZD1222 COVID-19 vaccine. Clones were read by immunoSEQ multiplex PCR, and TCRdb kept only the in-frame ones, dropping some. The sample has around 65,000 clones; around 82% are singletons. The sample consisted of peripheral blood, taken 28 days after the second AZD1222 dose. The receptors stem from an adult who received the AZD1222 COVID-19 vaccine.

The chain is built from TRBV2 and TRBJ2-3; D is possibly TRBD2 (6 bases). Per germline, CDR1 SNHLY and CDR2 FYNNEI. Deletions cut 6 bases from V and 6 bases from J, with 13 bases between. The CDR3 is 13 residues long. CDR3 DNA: TGTGCCAGCAGGGGGGGAGTCGGGGATACGCAGTATTTT. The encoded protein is CASRGGVGDTQYF.

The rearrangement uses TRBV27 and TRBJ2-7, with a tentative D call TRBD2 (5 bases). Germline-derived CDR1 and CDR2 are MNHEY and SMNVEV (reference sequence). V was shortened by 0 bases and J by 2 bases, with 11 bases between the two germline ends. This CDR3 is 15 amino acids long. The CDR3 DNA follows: TGTGCCAGCAGTTTATCGAGGGAGTACCCCTACGAGCAGTACTTC. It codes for CASSLSREYPYEQYF.

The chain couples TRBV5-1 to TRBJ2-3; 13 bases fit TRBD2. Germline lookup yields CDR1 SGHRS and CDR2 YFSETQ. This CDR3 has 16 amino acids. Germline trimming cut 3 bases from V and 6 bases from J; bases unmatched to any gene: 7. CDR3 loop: CASSSGLAGRWDTQYF. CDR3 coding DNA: TGCGCCAGCAGCTCGGGACTAGCGGGGAGGTGGGATACGCAGTATTTT.

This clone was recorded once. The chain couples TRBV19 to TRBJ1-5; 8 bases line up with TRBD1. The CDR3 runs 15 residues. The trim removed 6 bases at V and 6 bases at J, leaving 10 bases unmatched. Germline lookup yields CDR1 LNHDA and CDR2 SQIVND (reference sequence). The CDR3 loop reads CASSRGQGVSQPQHF. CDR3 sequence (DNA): TGTGCCAGTAGCCGAGGACAGGGTGTGAGTCAGCCCCAGCATTTT.